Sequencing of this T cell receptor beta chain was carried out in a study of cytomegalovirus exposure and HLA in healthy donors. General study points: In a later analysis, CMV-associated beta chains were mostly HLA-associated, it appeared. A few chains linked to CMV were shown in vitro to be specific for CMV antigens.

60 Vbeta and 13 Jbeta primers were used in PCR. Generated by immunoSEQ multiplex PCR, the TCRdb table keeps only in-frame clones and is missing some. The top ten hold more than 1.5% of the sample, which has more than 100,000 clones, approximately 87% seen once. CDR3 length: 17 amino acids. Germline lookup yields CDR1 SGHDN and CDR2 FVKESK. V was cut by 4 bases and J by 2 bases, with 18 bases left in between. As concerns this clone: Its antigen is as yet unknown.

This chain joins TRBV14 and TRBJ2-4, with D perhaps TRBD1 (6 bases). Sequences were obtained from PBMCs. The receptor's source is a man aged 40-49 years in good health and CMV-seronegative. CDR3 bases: TGTGCCAGCAGCCTCAATACCCGGGACACCTCCAAAAACATTCAGTACTTC. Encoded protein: CASSLNTRDTSKNIQYF.